This TCR beta chain emerged from a study of cytomegalovirus exposure and HLA in healthy donors. Study conclusions and caveats: Some V segments could not be told apart, so they were left out, TRBV6-2 and TRBV6-3 among them. TCR beta V segments were, for the most part, productive about 87% or about 30% of the time in an earlier analysis. Upon later analysis, TCR association rates were observed to vary by HLA locus, being highest for DRB1 and lowest for HLA-C. Accurate HLA-A and HLA-B prediction from TCR beta sequences was reported for most subjects.

A word on this clone: Its specificity is not known.

The CDR3 runs 15 residues. Germline lookup yields CDR1 SGDLS and CDR2 YYNGEE. V dropped 4 bases and J dropped 6; count of bases not matched to a gene: 6. The PCR used 60 Vbeta and 13 Jbeta primers. Clones were sequenced by immunoSEQ multiplex PCR, and TCRdb holds only the in-frame ones, with some missing. Of over 200,000 clones in the sample, over 65% were seen once. The sequence derives from a human donor in good health. Sequencing was carried out using PBMCs. This chain links TRBV9 with TRBJ2-3; 12 nucleotides match TRBD2. DNA of the CDR3: TGTGCCAGCAGCCTGACTAGCGGGAGATACGATACGCAGTATTTT. The encoded protein is CASSLTSGRYDTQYF.